This is a list of T cell receptor beta chains from one sample in a study of beta chain features in type 1 diabetes. Assay used: immunoSEQ multiplex PCR; TCRdb lists only in-frame clones, some missing. The sample includes fewer than 350,000 clones, approximately 15% of them seen just once. Sequencing used naive CD4+ T cells from blood. The receptors stem from a man aged 18 to 29 with type 1 diabetes. Both conserved end residues are part of each CDR3. Each record gives: D gene, V gene, J gene, clone size, CDR3 protein, CDR3 DNA. The D gene is left open where the match is weak. Size is stated for part of the rows, as once, few or many counts, or as a class when the clone is expanded.

D gene: .
V gene: TRBV30
J gene: TRBJ2-7
clone size: few
CDR3 protein: CAWSRRGLYEQYF
CDR3 DNA: TGTGCCTGGAGCCGGAGGGGACTCTACGAGCAGTACTTC

D gene: TRBD2
V gene: TRBV9
J gene: TRBJ2-1
clone size: .
CDR3 protein: CASSGGRGYNEQFF
CDR3 DNA: TGTGCCAGCAGCGGGGGGAGGGGTTACAATGAGCAGTTCTTC

D gene: TRBD1
V gene: TRBV5-1
J gene: TRBJ1-1
clone size: few
CDR3 protein: CASSQGGTVNTEAFF
CDR3 DNA: TGCGCCAGCAGCCAAGGAGGGACAGTGAACACTGAAGCTTTCTTT

D gene: TRBD1
V gene: TRBV7-2
J gene: TRBJ2-6
clone size: .
CDR3 protein: CASSTDRVSSSGANVLTF
CDR3 DNA: TGTGCCAGCAGCACAGACAGGGTCTCTTCCTCTGGGGCCAACGTCCTGACTTTC

D gene: TRBD1
V gene: TRBV5-1
J gene: TRBJ1-1
clone size: .
CDR3 protein: CASSWGQSMNTEAFF
CDR3 DNA: TGCGCCAGCAGCTGGGGACAGAGCATGAACACTGAAGCTTTCTTT

D gene: TRBD2
V gene: TRBV5-1
J gene: TRBJ2-7
clone size: few
CDR3 protein: CASSLWGTSGTYEQYF
CDR3 DNA: TGCGCCAGCAGCTTGTGGGGGACTAGCGGGACCTACGAGCAGTACTTC

D gene: TRBD1
V gene: TRBV29-1
J gene: TRBJ1-5
clone size: few
CDR3 protein: CSVGTGNQPQHF
CDR3 DNA: TGCAGCGTCGGGACAGGGAATCAGCCCCAGCATTTT

D gene: TRBD1
V gene: TRBV9
J gene: TRBJ2-3
clone size: once
CDR3 protein: CASSRDRGLDTQYF
CDR3 DNA: TGTGCCAGCAGCCGGGACAGGGGGCTAGATACGCAGTATTTT

D gene: .
V gene: TRBV7-2
J gene: TRBJ2-7
clone size: few
CDR3 protein: CASSSRVGHHYEQYF
CDR3 DNA: TGTGCCAGCAGCTCTAGAGTGGGACACCACTACGAGCAGTACTTC

D gene: TRBD1
V gene: TRBV6-5
J gene: TRBJ1-6
clone size: .
CDR3 protein: CASSLLGLSGGSPLHF
CDR3 DNA: TGTGCCAGCAGTTTACTGGGACTTTCAGGGGGTTCACCCCTCCACTTT

D gene: .
V gene: TRBV28
J gene: TRBJ2-7
clone size: .
CDR3 protein: CASSFHPRGSSYEQYF
CDR3 DNA: TGTGCCAGCAGTTTTCACCCGCGGGGCAGCTCCTACGAGCAGTACTTC

D gene: .
V gene: TRBV10-3
J gene: TRBJ2-7
clone size: .
CDR3 protein: CAITGSGWEQYF
CDR3 DNA: TGTGCCATCACAGGGTCCGGATGGGAGCAGTACTTC

D gene: TRBD2
V gene: TRBV13
J gene: TRBJ2-2
clone size: .
CDR3 protein: CASSWRLAGDTGELFF
CDR3 DNA: TGTGCCAGCAGCTGGAGACTAGCGGGGGACACCGGGGAGCTGTTTTTT

D gene: TRBD1
V gene: TRBV6-1
J gene: TRBJ2-7
clone size: .
CDR3 protein: CASRPGTDYEQYF
CDR3 DNA: TGTGCCAGCAGACCCGGGACAGACTACGAGCAGTACTTC

D gene: .
V gene: TRBV27
J gene: TRBJ2-3
clone size: few
CDR3 protein: CASAILLTGDWADTQYF
CDR3 DNA: TGTGCCAGCGCAATTCTTTTGACAGGTGATTGGGCAGATACGCAGTATTTT

D gene: TRBD2
V gene: TRBV2
J gene: TRBJ2-1
clone size: few
CDR3 protein: CASSPRGRTYNEQFF
CDR3 DNA: TGTGCCAGCAGTCCCCGCGGGAGGACCTACAATGAGCAGTTCTTC

D gene: .
V gene: TRBV6-6
J gene: TRBJ2-4
clone size: .
CDR3 protein: CASSYQRPEDIQYF
CDR3 DNA: TGTGCCAGCAGTTACCAGCGACCCGAAGACATTCAGTACTTC

D gene: TRBD1
V gene: TRBV7-2
J gene: TRBJ2-7
clone size: few
CDR3 protein: CATRTGSYEQYF
CDR3 DNA: TGTGCCACGCGGACAGGTTCCTACGAGCAGTACTTC

D gene: .
V gene: TRBV15
J gene: TRBJ2-7
clone size: few
CDR3 protein: CATSSENRAFYEQYF
CDR3 DNA: TGTGCCACCAGCAGTGAAAACAGGGCATTCTACGAGCAGTACTTC

D gene: TRBD1
V gene: TRBV5-1
J gene: TRBJ2-1
clone size: .
CDR3 protein: CASSPGQASYNEQFF
CDR3 DNA: TGCGCCAGCAGCCCGGGACAGGCGTCCTACAATGAGCAGTTCTTC

D gene: .
V gene: TRBV5-6
J gene: TRBJ2-5
clone size: .
CDR3 protein: CASSLAGVETQYF
CDR3 DNA: TGTGCCAGCAGCTTGGCAGGGGTGGAGACCCAGTACTTC

D gene: TRBD1
V gene: TRBV15
J gene: TRBJ1-1
clone size: .
CDR3 protein: CATDPGQEKRAEAFF
CDR3 DNA: TGTGCCACCGACCCGGGACAGGAAAAAAGGGCAGAAGCTTTCTTT

D gene: TRBD2
V gene: TRBV5-1
J gene: TRBJ2-1
clone size: .
CDR3 protein: CASSVGLAGGISYNEQFF
CDR3 DNA: TGCGCCAGCAGCGTCGGACTAGCGGGAGGGATCTCCTACAATGAGCAGTTCTTC

D gene: .
V gene: TRBV27
J gene: TRBJ2-7
clone size: .
CDR3 protein: CASSLRGYEQYF
CDR3 DNA: TGTGCCAGCAGTTTACGCGGGTACGAGCAGTACTTC

D gene: TRBD2
V gene: TRBV18
J gene: TRBJ2-7
clone size: few
CDR3 protein: CASSPTGTSGYEQYF
CDR3 DNA: TGTGCCAGCTCCCCGACCGGGACTAGCGGCTACGAGCAGTACTTC

D gene: .
V gene: TRBV5-5
J gene: TRBJ2-3
clone size: .
CDR3 protein: CASSPNPRGGDTQYF
CDR3 DNA: TGTGCCAGCAGCCCTAATCCCCGTGGAGGAGATACGCAGTATTTT

D gene: .
V gene: TRBV30
J gene: TRBJ1-2
clone size: .
CDR3 protein: CASRDTQADGYTF
CDR3 DNA: TGTGCCTCCCGGGACACCCAGGCGGATGGCTACACCTTC

D gene: TRBD1
V gene: TRBV30
J gene: TRBJ2-7
clone size: .
CDR3 protein: CAWRNAGGHEQYF
CDR3 DNA: TGTGCCTGGAGAAACGCAGGGGGTCACGAGCAGTACTTC

D gene: .
V gene: TRBV7-2
J gene: TRBJ2-1
clone size: .
CDR3 protein: CASSLFWTPYNEQFF
CDR3 DNA: TGTGCCAGCAGCTTATTTTGGACTCCTTACAATGAGCAGTTCTTC

D gene: TRBD2
V gene: TRBV7-9
J gene: TRBJ2-7
clone size: .
CDR3 protein: CASSLALAGGNEQYF
CDR3 DNA: TGTGCCAGCAGCTTAGCACTAGCGGGAGGGAACGAGCAGTACTTC

D gene: TRBD2
V gene: TRBV6-1
J gene: TRBJ2-3
clone size: .
CDR3 protein: CASSEDGAGGLDTQYF
CDR3 DNA: TGTGCCAGCAGTGAAGATGGAGCGGGAGGGTTAGATACGCAGTATTTT

D gene: .
V gene: TRBV20-1
J gene: TRBJ2-1
clone size: few
CDR3 protein: CSDGEQFF
CDR3 DNA: TGCAGTGACGGTGAGCAGTTCTTC

D gene: TRBD2
V gene: TRBV11-2
J gene: TRBJ2-1
clone size: few
CDR3 protein: CASSPRGAGRNEQFF
CDR3 DNA: TGTGCCAGCAGCCCCCGGGGAGCGGGGCGCAATGAGCAGTTCTTC

D gene: .
V gene: TRBV7-2
J gene: TRBJ2-5
clone size: few
CDR3 protein: CASSWRRQETQYF
CDR3 DNA: TGTGCCAGCAGCTGGCGGCGCCAAGAGACCCAGTACTTC

D gene: .
V gene: TRBV7-8
J gene: TRBJ2-1
clone size: .
CDR3 protein: CASSLLRDSSYNEQFF
CDR3 DNA: TGTGCCAGCAGCTTACTGCGGGACAGTTCGTACAATGAGCAGTTCTTC

D gene: .
V gene: TRBV21-1
J gene: TRBJ2-1
clone size: few
CDR3 protein: CASSKARQGALNEQFF
CDR3 DNA: TGTGCCAGCAGCAAAGCTCGACAGGGGGCGTTGAATGAGCAGTTCTTC

D gene: .
V gene: TRBV7-9
J gene: TRBJ1-2
clone size: few
CDR3 protein: CASSQSGVSYGYTF
CDR3 DNA: TGTGCCAGCAGCCAGTCGGGGGTCTCCTATGGCTACACCTTC

D gene: .
V gene: TRBV27
J gene: TRBJ2-1
clone size: .
CDR3 protein: CASSLLVGREGSNEQFF
CDR3 DNA: TGTGCCAGCAGTTTATTGGTCGGCAGGGAAGGGTCAAATGAGCAGTTCTTC

D gene: TRBD1
V gene: TRBV5-6
J gene: TRBJ2-7
clone size: few
CDR3 protein: CASSYTGTGGLYEQYF
CDR3 DNA: TGTGCCAGCAGCTATACCGGGACAGGGGGACTTTACGAGCAGTACTTC

D gene: TRBD2
V gene: TRBV6-1
J gene: TRBJ2-3
clone size: .
CDR3 protein: CASSIAGGRIDTQYF
CDR3 DNA: TGTGCCAGCAGTATCGCGGGGGGGCGAATAGATACGCAGTATTTT

D gene: TRBD1
V gene: TRBV29-1
J gene: TRBJ1-5
clone size: .
CDR3 protein: CSVGGTGGLQPQHF
CDR3 DNA: TGCAGCGTTGGAGGGACAGGGGGACTACAGCCCCAGCATTTT

D gene: .
V gene: TRBV6-5
J gene: TRBJ2-4
clone size: few
CDR3 protein: CASSRGLGGENIQYF
CDR3 DNA: TGTGCCAGCAGCCGAGGGTTAGGGGGAGAAAACATTCAGTACTTC

D gene: .
V gene: TRBV7-9
J gene: TRBJ2-1
clone size: few
CDR3 protein: CASSFVGQYNEQFF
CDR3 DNA: TGTGCCAGCAGCTTTGTGGGGCAGTACAATGAGCAGTTCTTC

D gene: .
V gene: TRBV15
J gene: TRBJ1-5
clone size: .
CDR3 protein: CATSRDTGKAQPQHF
CDR3 DNA: TGTGCCACCAGCAGAGATACGGGGAAGGCTCAGCCCCAGCATTTT

D gene: TRBD2
V gene: TRBV7-2
J gene: TRBJ2-5
clone size: few
CDR3 protein: CASSLAKRGGETQYF
CDR3 DNA: TGTGCCAGCAGCTTAGCGAAGCGGGGGGGGGAGACCCAGTACTTC

D gene: TRBD1
V gene: TRBV30
J gene: TRBJ1-2
clone size: few
CDR3 protein: CAWSVILGQGGDGYTF
CDR3 DNA: TGTGCCTGGAGTGTTATTCTGGGACAGGGTGGCGATGGCTACACCTTC

D gene: .
V gene: TRBV9
J gene: TRBJ2-3
clone size: .
CDR3 protein: CASSVAGGVGTDTQYF
CDR3 DNA: TGTGCCAGCAGCGTAGCCGGAGGGGTTGGCACAGATACGCAGTATTTT

D gene: TRBD1
V gene: TRBV6-5
J gene: TRBJ2-7
clone size: few
CDR3 protein: CASRIQGTYEQYF
CDR3 DNA: TGTGCCAGCAGAATACAGGGGACCTACGAGCAGTACTTC

D gene: TRBD2
V gene: TRBV5-1
J gene: TRBJ2-2
clone size: few
CDR3 protein: CASSLLSGSLGELFF
CDR3 DNA: TGCGCCAGCAGCTTACTAAGCGGGAGTCTCGGGGAGCTGTTTTTT

D gene: .
V gene: TRBV4-2
J gene: TRBJ2-5
clone size: .
CDR3 protein: CASSQEGAGSQYF
CDR3 DNA: TGTGCCAGCAGCCAAGAGGGGGCAGGGTCCCAGTACTTC

D gene: .
V gene: TRBV28
J gene: TRBJ2-1
clone size: .
CDR3 protein: CASSRTGSYNEQFF
CDR3 DNA: TGTGCCAGCAGCCGGACTGGCTCCTACAATGAGCAGTTCTTC

D gene: .
V gene: TRBV18
J gene: TRBJ2-3
clone size: few
CDR3 protein: CASPSRSSDTQYF
CDR3 DNA: TGTGCCAGCCCCTCAAGGTCTAGCGATACGCAGTATTTT

D gene: TRBD2
V gene: TRBV4-1
J gene: TRBJ2-1
clone size: few
CDR3 protein: CASSQDWAGGAYNEQFF
CDR3 DNA: TGCGCCAGCAGCCAAGATTGGGCGGGGGGAGCCTACAATGAGCAGTTCTTC

D gene: .
V gene: TRBV29-1
J gene: TRBJ2-5
clone size: .
CDR3 protein: CSVDADSIRETQYF
CDR3 DNA: TGCAGCGTTGACGCCGACTCTATTCGAGAGACCCAGTACTTC

D gene: TRBD1
V gene: TRBV7-2
J gene: TRBJ2-7
clone size: few
CDR3 protein: CASSGRDRGREQYF
CDR3 DNA: TGTGCCAGCAGCGGACGGGACAGGGGGCGCGAGCAGTACTTC

D gene: .
V gene: TRBV7-2
J gene: TRBJ1-5
clone size: .
CDR3 protein: CASSSNNRPNQPQHF
CDR3 DNA: TGTGCCAGCAGCTCTAACAACAGACCGAATCAGCCCCAGCATTTT

D gene: .
V gene: TRBV7-9
J gene: TRBJ1-4
clone size: few
CDR3 protein: CASSPDGGLFF
CDR3 DNA: TGTGCCAGCAGCCCGGACGGAGGACTGTTTTTT

D gene: .
V gene: TRBV18
J gene: TRBJ1-4
clone size: few
CDR3 protein: CASSPDEGTNEKLFF
CDR3 DNA: TGTGCCAGCTCACCAGATGAGGGAACTAATGAAAAACTGTTTTTT

D gene: .
V gene: TRBV5-4
J gene: TRBJ1-2
clone size: .
CDR3 protein: CASSHRRDHGYTF
CDR3 DNA: TGTGCCAGCAGTCATAGGCGGGACCATGGCTACACCTTC

D gene: TRBD2
V gene: TRBV7-6
J gene: TRBJ2-7
clone size: few
CDR3 protein: CASSPTSGAYEQYF
CDR3 DNA: TGTGCCAGCAGTCCGACTAGCGGGGCCTACGAGCAGTACTTC